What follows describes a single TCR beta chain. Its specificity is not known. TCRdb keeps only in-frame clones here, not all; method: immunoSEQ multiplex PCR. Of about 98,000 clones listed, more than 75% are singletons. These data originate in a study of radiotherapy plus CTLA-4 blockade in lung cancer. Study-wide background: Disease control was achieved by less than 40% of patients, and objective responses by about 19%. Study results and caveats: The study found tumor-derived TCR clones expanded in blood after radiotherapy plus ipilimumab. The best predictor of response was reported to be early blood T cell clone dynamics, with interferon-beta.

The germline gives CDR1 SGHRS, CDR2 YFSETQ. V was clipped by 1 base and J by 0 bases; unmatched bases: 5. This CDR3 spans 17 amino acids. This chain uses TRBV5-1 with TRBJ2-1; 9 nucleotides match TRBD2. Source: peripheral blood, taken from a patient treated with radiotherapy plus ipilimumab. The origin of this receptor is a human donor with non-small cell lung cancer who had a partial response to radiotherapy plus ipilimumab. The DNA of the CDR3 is TGCGCCAGCAGCTTGTTCCTAGCGGGGAGCTCCTACAATGAGCAGTTCTTC. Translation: CASSLFLAGSSYNEQFF.